These T cell receptor beta chains were read from a single sample in a study of shared clonotypes between healthy human individuals. Some clones are missing from TCRdb's copy, which holds only in-frame ones; the method was immunoSEQ multiplex PCR. The repertoire holds about 470,000 clones, 70% to 80% seen once, with around 14% in the top ten. Sequencing input: PBMCs. Receptors were obtained from a woman aged 40 to 50 in good health. Some clones in this sample may be carry-over from other donors' samples. Each CDR3 is given with its conserved first and last residue. Fields, in order: clone size, J gene, V gene, CDR3 protein. Rows may omit the clone size; those that give it use once, few, many or a size class.

once TRBJ2-5 TRBV2 CASSAQTQETQYF
once TRBJ2-2 TRBV19 CASTPWAGGDTGELFF
NA TRBJ1-1 TRBV7-2 CASSRGQGVGNTEAFF
NA TRBJ2-5 TRBV6-1 CATTLAGLETQYF
NA TRBJ1-2 TRBV28 CASTLRDNRYTF
few TRBJ2-7 TRBV5-6 CASSSGQGFYHEQYF
NA TRBJ1-5 TRBV30 CAWSTSGAGQPQHF
NA TRBJ2-5 TRBV5-1 CASSLGSQETQYF
NA TRBJ2-5 TRBV7-5 CVRSSGLAGRKETQYF
NA TRBJ2-5 TRBV2 CASSDRTGGQTQYF
NA TRBJ2-5 TRBV15 CATKRLRGWEETQYF
NA TRBJ2-7 TRBV28 CASSDLPGQGGYEQYF
NA TRBJ2-7 TRBV7-8 CASSLGGDVYEQYF
NA TRBJ2-7 TRBV28 CASRLGGRGEQYF
once TRBJ2-7 TRBV10-2 CASSPGYEQYF
NA TRBJ2-7 TRBV28 CASSFSGTGRYEQYF
NA TRBJ2-5 TRBV4-2 CASSQEGMARYF
few TRBJ1-1 TRBV7-7 CASSLAGDTEAFF
NA TRBJ2-7 TRBV5-4 CASSQSGTSHEQYF
once TRBJ1-2 TRBV4-3 CASSQGPGAGGGYTF
NA TRBJ2-7 TRBV6-4 CASSDVAGGEQYF
once TRBJ1-2 TRBV10-3 CAISTQGTYGYTF
once TRBJ2-3 TRBV11-2 CASSETSGGGDTQYF
NA TRBJ1-5 TRBV27 CASSGQTGHSQPQHF
few NA TRBV7-8 CASSSRLAATYEQYF
once TRBJ2-2 TRBV2 CASGGLPNTGELFF
few TRBJ1-1 TRBV27 CASRTRYTEAFF
NA TRBJ1-5 TRBV19 CASSIGTQGWRNQPQHF
NA TRBJ1-2 TRBV27 CASSLEGWGDYGYTF
NA TRBJ2-1 TRBV20-1 CSALHNEQFF
NA TRBJ2-2 TRBV14 CASSLTLFSYTGELFF
NA TRBJ1-2 TRBV5-6 CASSSQPGGYTF
NA TRBJ1-4 TRBV28 CASSPTAAQGREKLFF
NA TRBJ2-1 TRBV15 CATSTPGLPDNEQFF
NA TRBJ1-2 TRBV19 CASGLGALGYTF
NA TRBJ2-4 TRBV28 CASSPLGLAGVLDIQYF
once TRBJ2-2 TRBV28 CASSSPGLAGRTGELFF
NA TRBJ1-4 TRBV19 CASSNYRVGDEKLFF
NA TRBJ2-1 TRBV19 CASSPEGSYEQFF